This TCR beta chain came from a study of blood T cell repertoires in COVID-19. Overall study context: Italy, Spain and the United States were the sources of the convalescent and acute COVID-19 samples. The analysed material was cDNA or gDNA that came from T cells, B-cell-depleted T cells, or PBMCs.

The length of the CDR3 is 14 residues. V lost 6 bases, J lost 3 bases, and 12 bases lay in between. Germline lookup yields CDR1 MNHEY and CDR2 SVGAGI. Authors' processing steps: Counts of nucleated cells, estimated from reference gene primer amplification, were obtained. Profiling relied on immunoSEQ multiplex PCR, and the TCRdb table lists in-frame clones only, not all of them. For V, J and clone size, that table is used; D and trimming come from the DNA. The sample holds about 280,000 clones, around 86% seen once. The source of this sequence is a human donor in a cohort sampled during active COVID-19. The J gene is TRBJ1-5, the V gene TRBV6-5, with D possibly TRBD1 on 6 matching bases. The sequencing input was peripheral blood. Here the CDR3 reads CASRDTGLNQPQHF. CDR3 DNA: TGTGCCAGCAGGGATACAGGGCTCAATCAGCCCCAGCATTTT.